This is a list of T cell receptor beta chains from one sample in a study of OX40 agonist ivuxolimab in advanced cancers. Measured with immunoSEQ multiplex PCR; TCRdb has only the in-frame clones, and not every one. The repertoire has fewer than 40,000 clones, around 80% of them found once; the top ten carry about 12%. The specimen comprised CD4+ or CD8+ T cells sorted from blood, sampled in a trial of the OX40 agonist ivuxolimab. The receptors derive from an adult with an advanced solid tumor such as melanoma, head and neck, liver or kidney cancer. Both conserved end residues are part of each CDR3. D genes are given only for firm matches. Clone size is given for some rows only: seen once, a few or many times, or a class if the clone is expanded.

>.|TRBJ2-7|.|TRBV5-1
CASSLGQEASTRYF
TGCGCCAGCAGCTTGGGACAGGAGGCTTCTACTCGGTACTTC
>.|TRBJ1-2|few|TRBV7-2
CASSLGKSYGYTF
TGTGCCAGCAGCTTGGGGAAATCCTATGGCTACACCTTC
>.|TRBJ2-5|few|TRBV11-2
CASSLGLAPIQETQYF
TGTGCCAGCAGCTTAGGATTGGCACCCATCCAAGAGACCCAGTACTTC
>.|TRBJ2-3|.|TRBV4-3
CASSQDQGKSPDTQYF
TGCGCCAGCAGCCAAGATCAGGGGAAATCTCCAGATACGCAGTATTTT
>.|TRBJ1-4|.|TRBV27
CASSPTWGATNEKLFF
TGTGCCAGCAGTCCTACCTGGGGCGCAACTAATGAAAAACTGTTTTTT
>.|TRBJ2-7|.|TRBV7-2
CASSVGTGLYEQYF
TGTGCCAGCAGCGTCGGGACTGGATTATACGAGCAGTACTTC
>.|TRBJ2-3|.|TRBV6-5
CASSWSGGEADTQYF
TGTGCCAGCAGTTGGAGTGGGGGAGAGGCAGATACGCAGTATTTT
>.|TRBJ2-2|.|TRBV10-1
CASSEGLGTGELFF
TGCGCCAGCAGTGAAGGGTTGGGCACCGGGGAGCTGTTTTTT
>.|TRBJ1-5|.|TRBV5-1
CASSLAGGGQPQHF
TGCGCCAGCAGCTTGGCCGGGGGCGGGCAGCCCCAGCATTTT
>TRBD1|TRBJ2-3|.|TRBV14
CASSRDRASDTQYF
TGTGCCAGCAGTAGGGACAGGGCTTCAGATACGCAGTATTTT
>.|TRBJ2-7|once|TRBV10-2
CASSESPRYEQYF
TGCGCCAGCAGTGAGAGCCCTAGGTACGAGCAGTACTTC
>TRBD2|TRBJ2-1|few|TRBV7-2
CASSFSGTSSEQFF
TGTGCCAGCAGCTTCTCCGGGACTAGCTCTGAGCAGTTCTTC
>.|TRBJ2-3|.|TRBV28
CASSPGQGDTQYF
TGTGCCAGCAGCCCGGGGCAGGGAGATACGCAGTATTTT
>TRBD2|TRBJ2-3|.|TRBV7-6
CASSLAGAGGRTDTQYF
TGTGCCAGCAGCTTAGCAGGAGCGGGAGGGAGAACAGATACGCAGTATTTT
>.|TRBJ1-1|once|TRBV7-9
CASTLHVEGRAFF
TGTGCCAGCACCCTTCACGTGGAGGGTCGGGCTTTCTTT
>.|TRBJ2-7|.|TRBV6-6
CASSLTGTSYEQYF
TGTGCCAGCAGCTTGACGGGAACCTCCTACGAGCAGTACTTC
>.|TRBJ2-7|.|TRBV25-1
CASSENGRAYEQYF
TGTGCCAGCAGTGAAAATGGCCGGGCCTACGAGCAGTACTTC
>.|TRBJ1-3|.|TRBV18
CASSPEWFLSGNTIYF
TGTGCCAGCTCCCCGGAATGGTTTCTCTCTGGAAACACCATATATTTT
>.|TRBJ2-1|.|TRBV12-5
CASGPATGSYNEQFF
TGTGCTAGTGGTCCGGCGACTGGTTCCTACAATGAGCAGTTCTTC
>.|TRBJ1-6|.|TRBV11-2
CASSHPPPSPLHF
TGTGCCAGCAGCCACCCCCCTCCCTCACCCCTCCACTTT
>TRBD1|TRBJ2-7|medium-sized|TRBV10-3
CAISDGTGGYEQYF
TGTGCCATCAGTGATGGGACAGGGGGTTACGAGCAGTACTTC
>.|TRBJ1-2|once|TRBV28
CASSLGAATGYGYTF
TGTGCCAGCAGTTTAGGGGCCGCTACTGGTTATGGCTACACCTTC
>TRBD1|TRBJ1-4|.|TRBV13
CASSRRQGGEKLFF
TGTGCCAGCAGCCGCCGACAGGGCGGAGAAAAACTGTTTTTT
>.|TRBJ1-1|.|TRBV18
CASSRTVDTEAFF
TGTGCCAGCTCACGTACGGTCGACACTGAAGCTTTCTTT
>.|TRBJ1-2|.|TRBV30
CAWSVRGALHGYTF
TGTGCCTGGAGTGTACGCGGGGCCTTGCATGGCTACACCTTC
>.|TRBJ1-4|few|TRBV14
CASSQEPSSPFNEKLFF
TGTGCCAGCAGCCAAGAACCTTCTTCCCCCTTCAATGAAAAACTGTTTTTT
>.|TRBJ2-5|.|TRBV28
CASSLLSGHTQETQYF
TGTGCCAGCAGTTTACTCTCGGGACATACACAAGAGACCCAGTACTTC
>.|TRBJ1-3|once|TRBV19
CASSILTGPRRTIYF
TGTGCCAGTAGTATACTGACAGGCCCCCGGAGGACCATATATTTT
>TRBD1|TRBJ2-7|.|TRBV15
CATSSLGQGNDEQYF
TGTGCCACCAGCAGCCTGGGACAGGGTAACGACGAGCAGTACTTC
>.|TRBJ2-1|once|TRBV7-2
CASSLAGSHSYNEQFF
TGTGCCAGCAGCTTAGCGGGCAGCCACTCCTACAATGAGCAGTTCTTC
>TRBD2|TRBJ2-3|.|TRBV14
CASSKREGTDTQYF
TGTGCCAGCTCCAAGCGGGAAGGCACAGATACGCAGTATTTT
>TRBD2|TRBJ2-1|.|TRBV19
CASSIVASGSDEQFF
TGTGCCAGTAGTATAGTGGCTAGCGGGAGCGATGAGCAGTTCTTC
>.|TRBJ2-5|.|TRBV7-9
CASSSSSAGRQETQYF
TGTGCCAGCAGCTCGAGCAGTGCAGGGAGGCAAGAGACCCAGTACTTC
>TRBD1|TRBJ2-5|.|TRBV5-5
CASSRQGRGETQYF
TGTGCCAGCAGCCGACAGGGCCGTGGAGAGACCCAGTACTTC
>TRBD2|TRBJ2-5|.|TRBV5-1
CASSTYLAGGETQYF
TGCGCCAGCAGCACATATCTAGCGGGGGGGGAGACCCAGTACTTC
>.|TRBJ2-7|.|TRBV28
CASRTPGGGEQYF
TGTGCCAGCAGGACCCCAGGGGGGGGCGAGCAGTACTTC
>TRBD1|TRBJ1-5|.|TRBV18
CASSPPGTGLGQPQHF
TGTGCCAGCTCACCACCGGGGACAGGCCTAGGGCAGCCCCAGCATTTT
>.|TRBJ1-4|.|TRBV11-2
CASSTLPYEKLFF
TGTGCCAGCAGCACCCTTCCCTATGAAAAACTGTTTTTT
>TRBD2|TRBJ2-3|.|TRBV5-1
CASSLVSGREADTQYF
TGCGCCAGCAGCTTGGTGAGCGGGAGGGAGGCAGATACGCAGTATTTT
>TRBD2|TRBJ2-2|.|TRBV5-4
CASSSGLAAQVGTGELFF
TGTGCCAGCAGCTCGGGACTAGCGGCTCAGGTTGGGACCGGGGAGCTGTTTTTT
>.|TRBJ1-2|.|TRBV19
CASKPVGGAEYGYTF
TGTGCCAGTAAACCGGTAGGGGGTGCAGAGTATGGCTACACCTTC
>.|TRBJ1-1|few|TRBV2
CASSQTANTEAFF
TGTGCCAGCAGTCAAACAGCGAACACTGAAGCTTTCTTT
>TRBD2|TRBJ2-1|.|TRBV28
CASSTTSGINNEQFF
TGTGCCAGCAGTACAACTAGCGGGATCAACAATGAGCAGTTCTTC
>.|TRBJ2-1|.|TRBV25-1
CASSPRASSYNEQFF
TGTGCCAGCAGCCCCAGGGCGAGCTCCTACAATGAGCAGTTCTTC
>.|TRBJ1-2|.|TRBV14
CASSPLTSANYGYTF
TGTGCCAGCAGCCCGTTAACCTCTGCTAACTATGGCTACACCTTC
>.|TRBJ2-1|.|TRBV7-3
CASSLTGYYNEQFF
TGTGCCAGCAGCTTAACGGGATACTACAATGAGCAGTTCTTC
>.|TRBJ2-6|.|TRBV19
CASSARVSGANVLTF
TGTGCCAGTAGTGCCAGGGTGTCTGGGGCCAACGTCCTGACTTTC
>.|TRBJ2-1|.|TRBV19
CASSIGYSGHEQFF
TGTGCCAGTAGTATAGGTTATTCAGGGCATGAGCAGTTCTTC
>TRBD1|TRBJ1-2|few|TRBV7-3
CASSLGDRPNYGYTF
TGTGCCAGCAGCCTCGGGGACAGACCTAACTATGGCTACACCTTC